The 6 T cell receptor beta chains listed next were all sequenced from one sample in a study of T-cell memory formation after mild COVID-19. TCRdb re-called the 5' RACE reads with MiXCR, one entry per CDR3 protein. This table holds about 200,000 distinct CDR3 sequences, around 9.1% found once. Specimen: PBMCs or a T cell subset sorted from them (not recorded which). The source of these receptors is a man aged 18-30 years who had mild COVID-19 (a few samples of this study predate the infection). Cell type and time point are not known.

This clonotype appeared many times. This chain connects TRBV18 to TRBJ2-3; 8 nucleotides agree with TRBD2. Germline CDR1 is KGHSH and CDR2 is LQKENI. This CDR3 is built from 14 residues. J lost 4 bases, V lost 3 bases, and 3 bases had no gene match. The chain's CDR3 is CASSPTSGSDTQYF. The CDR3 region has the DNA TGTGCCAGCTCACCCACTAGCGGATCAGATACGCAGTATTTT.

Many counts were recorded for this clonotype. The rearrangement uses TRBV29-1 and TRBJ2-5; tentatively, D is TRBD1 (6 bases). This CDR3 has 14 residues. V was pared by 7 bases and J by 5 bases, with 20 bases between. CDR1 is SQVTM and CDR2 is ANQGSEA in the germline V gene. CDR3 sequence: CSGVLTGTRETQYF. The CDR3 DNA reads TGCAGCGGAGTATTGACAGGTACTAGGGAGACCCAGTACTTC.

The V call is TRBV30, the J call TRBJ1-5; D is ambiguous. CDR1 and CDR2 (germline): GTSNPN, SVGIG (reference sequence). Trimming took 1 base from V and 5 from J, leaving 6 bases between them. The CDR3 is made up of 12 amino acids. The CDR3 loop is CAWSERHQPQHF. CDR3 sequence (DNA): TGTGCCTGGAGTGAGCGTCATCAGCCCCAGCATTTT.

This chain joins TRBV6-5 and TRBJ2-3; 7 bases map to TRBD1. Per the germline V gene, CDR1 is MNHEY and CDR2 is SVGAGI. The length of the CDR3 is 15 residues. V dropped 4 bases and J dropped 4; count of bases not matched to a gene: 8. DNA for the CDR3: TGTGCCAGCAGTTTTCGGACAGGAGGCGCAGATACGCAGTATTTT. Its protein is CASSFRTGGADTQYF.

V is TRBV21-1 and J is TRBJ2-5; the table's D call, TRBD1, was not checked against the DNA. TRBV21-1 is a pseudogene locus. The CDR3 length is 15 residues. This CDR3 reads CASSKVALPVQTQYF. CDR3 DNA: TGTGCCAGCAGCAAAGTGGCACTCCCTGTCCAGACCCAGTACTTC.

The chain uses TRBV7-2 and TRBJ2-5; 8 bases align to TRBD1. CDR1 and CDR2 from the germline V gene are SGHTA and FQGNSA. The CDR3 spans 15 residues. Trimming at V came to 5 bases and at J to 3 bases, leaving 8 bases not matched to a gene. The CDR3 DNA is TGTGCCAGCAGCCCAGGACAGGGTGTTAAAGAGACCCAGTACTTC. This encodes CASSPGQGVKETQYF.